The entry below describes one T cell receptor (beta chain). In the original analysis: How many nucleated cells were present was estimated from reference gene primer amplification. Only in-frame clones appear in the TCRdb table, and some are missing; sequencing was by immunoSEQ multiplex PCR. The DNA gave D and trimming, while V, J and clone size come from that table. The sample lists a few hundred thousand clones; 70% to 90% were seen once. The data derive from a study of blood T cell repertoires in COVID-19. Looking at the study overall: Sample material is recorded as cDNA or gDNA derived from T cells, B-cell-depleted T cells, or PBMCs.

Germline V gene data show CDR1 as MNHEY and CDR2 as SMNVEV (reference sequence). The CDR3 has 13 amino acids. V was shortened by 3 bases and J by 3 bases, with 9 bases between the two germline ends. Sequencing was carried out using peripheral blood. The chain links TRBV27 to TRBJ2-7; D is uncertain. The TCR originated in a man in his 60s with acute or convalescent COVID-19. CDR3 loop: CASSFGPHYEQYF. Written as DNA, the CDR3 is TGTGCCAGCAGTTTTGGCCCCCACTACGAGCAGTACTTC.